This T cell receptor (beta chain) was captured in a study of cytomegalovirus exposure and HLA in healthy donors. Study summary: Earlier findings included roughly 120 million unique TCR beta sequences obtained from about 180 million T cells. Study-wide results and limits: An Asian-associated ancestry cluster reportedly showed fewer N-insertions than the roughly 670-donor mean in a later analysis. An assumption of roughly uniform sequencing depth across donors underlay the presence/absence analyses. The productive fraction for most TCR beta V segments was about 87% or about 30% in an earlier analysis.

This clone occurred a few times. Its matching antigen is unknown. This CDR3 spans 15 amino acids. The V gene lost 0 bases and the J gene lost 6 bases, with 12 bases spanning the gap. The V gene's germline CDR1 is LNHNV and CDR2 YYDKDF (reference sequence). The study ran its PCR with 60 Vbeta and 13 Jbeta primers. Generated by immunoSEQ multiplex PCR, the TCRdb table keeps only in-frame clones and is missing some. The sample records 150,000 to 200,000 clones, roughly three quarters being singletons. The receptor's source is a man between 18 and 29 years old in good health and CMV-seropositive. The sequenced material came from PBMCs. V usage is TRBV15 and J usage is TRBJ2-1; D unclear. CDR3 DNA: TGTGCCACCAGCAGAGATATCCAGGCCGTCAATGAGCAGTTCTTC. Translating it yields CATSRDIQAVNEQFF.